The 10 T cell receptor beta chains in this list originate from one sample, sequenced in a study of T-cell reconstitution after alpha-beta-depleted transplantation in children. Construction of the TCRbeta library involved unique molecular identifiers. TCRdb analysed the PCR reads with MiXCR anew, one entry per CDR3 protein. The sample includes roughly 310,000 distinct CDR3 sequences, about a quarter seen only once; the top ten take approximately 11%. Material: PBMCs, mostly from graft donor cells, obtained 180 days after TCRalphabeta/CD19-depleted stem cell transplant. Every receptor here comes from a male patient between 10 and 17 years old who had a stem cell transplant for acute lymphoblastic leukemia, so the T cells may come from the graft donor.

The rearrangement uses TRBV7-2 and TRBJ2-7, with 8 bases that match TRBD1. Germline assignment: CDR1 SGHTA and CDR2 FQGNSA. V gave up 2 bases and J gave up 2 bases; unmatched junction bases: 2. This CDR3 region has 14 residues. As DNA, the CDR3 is TGTGCCAGCAGCTTAAACAGGGGGGCCTACGAGCAGTACTTC. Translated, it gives CASSLNRGAYEQYF.

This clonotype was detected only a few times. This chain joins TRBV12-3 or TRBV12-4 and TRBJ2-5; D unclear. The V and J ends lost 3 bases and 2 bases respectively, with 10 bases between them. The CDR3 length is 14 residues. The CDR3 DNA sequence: TGTGCCAGCAGTTTCGCCCAGGCTCAAGAGACCCAGTACTTC. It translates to CASSFAQAQETQYF.

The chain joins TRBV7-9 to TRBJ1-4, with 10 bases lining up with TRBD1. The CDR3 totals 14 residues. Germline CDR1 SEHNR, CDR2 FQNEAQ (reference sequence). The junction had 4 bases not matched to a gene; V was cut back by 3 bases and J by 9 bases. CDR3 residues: CASSFRDRGQKLFF. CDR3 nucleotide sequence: TGTGCCAGCAGCTTTCGGGACAGGGGACAAAAACTGTTTTTT. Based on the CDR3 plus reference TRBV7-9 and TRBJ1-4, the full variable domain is DTGVSQNPRHKITKRGQNVTFRCDPISEHNRLYWYRQTLGQGPEFLTYFQNEAQLEKSRLLSDRFSAERPKGSFSTLEIQRTEQGDSAMYLCASSFRDRGQKLFFGSGTQLSVL.

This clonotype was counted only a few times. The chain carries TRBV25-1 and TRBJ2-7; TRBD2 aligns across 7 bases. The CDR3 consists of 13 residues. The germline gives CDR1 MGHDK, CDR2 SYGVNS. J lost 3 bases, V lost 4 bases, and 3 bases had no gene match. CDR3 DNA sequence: TGTGCCAGCAGTGTGGCTAGCGGCTACGAGCAGTACTTC. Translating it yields CASSVASGYEQYF.

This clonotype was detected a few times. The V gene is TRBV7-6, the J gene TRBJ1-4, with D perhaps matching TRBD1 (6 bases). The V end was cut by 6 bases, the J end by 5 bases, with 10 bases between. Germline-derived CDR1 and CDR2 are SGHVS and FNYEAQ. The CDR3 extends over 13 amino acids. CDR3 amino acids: CASSPGQNEKLFF. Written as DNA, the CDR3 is TGTGCCAGCAGTCCAGGACAGAATGAAAAACTGTTTTTT.

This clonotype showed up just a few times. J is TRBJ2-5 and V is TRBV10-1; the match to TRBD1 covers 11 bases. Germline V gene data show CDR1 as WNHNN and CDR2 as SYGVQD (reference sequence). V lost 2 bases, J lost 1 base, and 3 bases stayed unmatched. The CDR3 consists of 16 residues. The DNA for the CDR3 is TGCGCCAGCAGTGAGAGGGACAGGGGGTCCCAAGAGACCCAGTACTTC. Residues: CASSERDRGSQETQYF.

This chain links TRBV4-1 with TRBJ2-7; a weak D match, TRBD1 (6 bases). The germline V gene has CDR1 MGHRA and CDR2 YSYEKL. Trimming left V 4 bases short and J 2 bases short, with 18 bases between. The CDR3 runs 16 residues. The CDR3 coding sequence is TGCGCCAGCAGCCTCACCCCGAGCAGGGGTGCCTACGAGCAGTACTTC. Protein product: CASSLTPSRGAYEQYF.

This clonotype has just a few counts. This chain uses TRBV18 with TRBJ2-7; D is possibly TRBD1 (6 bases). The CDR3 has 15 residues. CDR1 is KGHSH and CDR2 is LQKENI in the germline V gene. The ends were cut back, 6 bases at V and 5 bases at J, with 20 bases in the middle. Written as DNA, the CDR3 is TGTGCCAGCTCCTCAGGGACAAATCAAATCCACGAGCAGTACTTC. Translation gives CASSSGTNQIHEQYF.

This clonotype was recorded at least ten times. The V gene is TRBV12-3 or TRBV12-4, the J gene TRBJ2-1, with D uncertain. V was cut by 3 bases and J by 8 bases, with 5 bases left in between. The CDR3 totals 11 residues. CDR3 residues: CASSLSDEQFF. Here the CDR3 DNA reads TGTGCCAGCAGTTTGTCGGATGAGCAGTTCTTC.

The DNA for the CDR3 is TGCAGTGCTAGTAGGAGGGCCGGGTACAATGAGCAGTTCTTC. This codes for CSASRRAGYNEQFF. The V call is TRBV20-1, the J call TRBJ2-1, with D possibly TRBD2 on 6 matching bases. The CDR3 has 14 amino acids. The germline CDR1 and CDR2 sequences are DFQATT and SNEGSKA (reference sequence). Trimming stripped 3 bases from V and 4 bases from J, with 13 bases between.